This entry is about one T cell receptor (beta chain). The data stem from a study of siplizumab effects on memory and regulatory T cells. This table comes from immunoSEQ multiplex PCR, and its TCRdb copy is limited to in-frame clones, with some not included. The sample lists roughly 100,000 clones, roughly 91% occurring once. The TCR was taken from a human donor in good health. The sequenced sample consisted of non-Treg CD4+ T cells sorted from blood.

CDR3 region: CAPLRVGQETQYF. For the CDR3, the DNA is TGTGCCCCCCTAAGAGTGGGCCAAGAGACCCAGTACTTC. This sequence joins TRBV21-1 and TRBJ2-5. TRBV21-1 is recorded as a pseudogene. There are 13 residues in the CDR3.